This note documents a single T cell receptor (beta chain) sequence. Its antigen is as yet unknown. The CDR3 runs to 14 residues. CDR1 and CDR2 (germline): SQVTM, ANQGSEA. The germline V and J ends were trimmed by 0 bases and 1 base, with 9 bases remaining between them. The sample is drawn from a study of shared clonotypes between healthy human individuals. Study results and caveats: Clonotypes shared by all four sorted-subset donors had higher generation probabilities than non-shared clonotypes.

Only Caucasian adults living in Nashville, Tennessee made up the donor group. The split of CD4+ cells yielded CD45RA+ naive and CD45RA-negative memory subsets. Sequenced by immunoSEQ multiplex PCR; TCRdb stores in-frame clones only, minus some. The table includes roughly 1,600,000 clones, 97% to 99% detected once. The sequencing sample was made of naive CD4+ T cells sorted from blood. Subset meaning: CD45RA+ positively selected. This chain joins TRBV29-1 and TRBJ2-5, with D perhaps TRBD1 or TRBD2 (5 bases each). The clonotype comes from a man aged 25-40 years in good health. CDR3 loop: CSVEDAGAQETQYF. The CDR3 nucleotides read TGCAGCGTTGAAGATGCCGGGGCCCAAGAGACCCAGTACTTC.